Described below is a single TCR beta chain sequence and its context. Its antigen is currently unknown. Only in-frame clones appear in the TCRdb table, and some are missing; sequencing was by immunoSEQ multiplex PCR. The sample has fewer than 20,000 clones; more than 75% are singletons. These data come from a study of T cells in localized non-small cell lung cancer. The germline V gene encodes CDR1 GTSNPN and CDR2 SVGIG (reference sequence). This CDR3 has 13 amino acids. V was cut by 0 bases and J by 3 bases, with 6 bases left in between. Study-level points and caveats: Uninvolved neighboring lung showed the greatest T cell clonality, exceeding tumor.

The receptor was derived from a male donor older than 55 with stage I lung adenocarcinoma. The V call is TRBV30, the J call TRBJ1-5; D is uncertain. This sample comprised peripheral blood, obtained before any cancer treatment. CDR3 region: CAWSVRDNQPQHF. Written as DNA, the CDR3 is TGTGCCTGGAGTGTAAGGGACAATCAGCCCCAGCATTTT. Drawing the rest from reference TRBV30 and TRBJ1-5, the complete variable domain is SQTIHQWPATLVQPVGSPLSLECTVEGTSNPNLYWYRQAAGRGLQLLFYSVGIGQISSEVPQNLSASRPQDRQFILSSKKLLLSDSGFYLCAWSVRDNQPQHFGDGTRLSIL.